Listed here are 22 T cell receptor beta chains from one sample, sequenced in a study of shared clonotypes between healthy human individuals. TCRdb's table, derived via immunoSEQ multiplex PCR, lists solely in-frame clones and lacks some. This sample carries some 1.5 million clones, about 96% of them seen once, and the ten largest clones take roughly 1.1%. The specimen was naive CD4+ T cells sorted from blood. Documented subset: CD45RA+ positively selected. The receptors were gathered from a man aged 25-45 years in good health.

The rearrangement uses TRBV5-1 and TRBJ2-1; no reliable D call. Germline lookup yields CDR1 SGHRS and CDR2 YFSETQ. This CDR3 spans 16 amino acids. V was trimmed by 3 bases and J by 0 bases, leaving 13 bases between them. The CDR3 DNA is TGCGCCAGCAGCTCCCTCTACAACTACTCCTACAATGAGCAGTTCTTC. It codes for CASSSLYNYSYNEQFF.

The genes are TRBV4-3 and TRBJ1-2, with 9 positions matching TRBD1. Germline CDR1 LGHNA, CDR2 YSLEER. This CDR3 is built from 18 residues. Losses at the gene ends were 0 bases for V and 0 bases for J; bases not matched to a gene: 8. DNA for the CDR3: TGCGCCAGCAGCCAAGATCGGGACAGGGTGGCGGCTAACTATGGCTACACCTTC. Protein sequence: CASSQDRDRVAANYGYTF.

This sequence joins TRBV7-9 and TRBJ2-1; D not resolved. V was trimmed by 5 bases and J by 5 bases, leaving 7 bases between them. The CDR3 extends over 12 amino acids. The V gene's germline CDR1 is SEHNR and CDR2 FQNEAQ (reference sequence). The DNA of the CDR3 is TGTGCCAGCAGCCAAATGAACAATGAGCAGTTCTTC. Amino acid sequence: CASSQMNNEQFF.

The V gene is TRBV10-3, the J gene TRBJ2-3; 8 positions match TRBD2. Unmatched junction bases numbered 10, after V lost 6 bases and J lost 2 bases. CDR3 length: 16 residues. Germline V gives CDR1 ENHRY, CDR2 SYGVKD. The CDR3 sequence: CAIRDLAGIPTDTQYF. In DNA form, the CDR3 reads TGTGCCATCAGGGACCTAGCGGGTATACCCACAGATACGCAGTATTTT.

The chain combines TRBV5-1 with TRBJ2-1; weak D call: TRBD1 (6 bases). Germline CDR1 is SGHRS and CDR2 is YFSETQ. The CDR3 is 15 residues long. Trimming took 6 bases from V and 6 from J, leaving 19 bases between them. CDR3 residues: CASTTTAGTFNEQFF. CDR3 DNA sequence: TGCGCCAGCACCACGACTGCCGGGACATTCAATGAGCAGTTCTTC.

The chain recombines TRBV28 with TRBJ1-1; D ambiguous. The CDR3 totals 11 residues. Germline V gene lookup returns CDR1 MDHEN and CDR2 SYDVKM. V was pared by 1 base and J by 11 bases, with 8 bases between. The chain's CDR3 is CASSLSQNAFF. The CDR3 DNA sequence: TGTGCCAGCAGTTTATCCCAGAATGCTTTCTTT.

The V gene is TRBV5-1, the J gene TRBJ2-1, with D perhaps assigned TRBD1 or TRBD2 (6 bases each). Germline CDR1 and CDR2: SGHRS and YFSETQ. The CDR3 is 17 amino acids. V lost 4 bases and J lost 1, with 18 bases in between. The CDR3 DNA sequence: TGCGCCAGCAGCCAAAACCCACAGGGACTTTCCTACAATGAGCAGTTCTTC. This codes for CASSQNPQGLSYNEQFF.

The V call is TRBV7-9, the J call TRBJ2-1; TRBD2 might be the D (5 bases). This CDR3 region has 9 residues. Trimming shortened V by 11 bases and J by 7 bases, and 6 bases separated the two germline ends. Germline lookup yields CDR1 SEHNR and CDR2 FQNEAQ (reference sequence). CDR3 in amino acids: CAPGNEQFF. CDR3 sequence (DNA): TGTGCCCCGGGGAATGAGCAGTTCTTC.

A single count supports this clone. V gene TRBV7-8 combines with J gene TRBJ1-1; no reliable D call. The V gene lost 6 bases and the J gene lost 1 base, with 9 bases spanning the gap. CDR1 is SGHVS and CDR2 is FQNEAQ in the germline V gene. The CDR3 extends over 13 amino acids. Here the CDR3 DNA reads TGTGCCAGCAGACTGGACGGGAACACTGAAGCTTTCTTT. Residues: CASRLDGNTEAFF.

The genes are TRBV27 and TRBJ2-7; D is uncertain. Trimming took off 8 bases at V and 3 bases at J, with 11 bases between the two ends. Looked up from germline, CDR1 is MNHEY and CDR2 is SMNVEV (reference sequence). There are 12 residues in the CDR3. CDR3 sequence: CASSSPGYEQYF. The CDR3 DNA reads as TGTGCCAGCTCGTCCCCGGGCTACGAGCAGTACTTC.

The CDR3 loop is CASSFAGLAGTDTQYF. The CDR3 DNA is TGTGCCAGCAGCTTCGCGGGACTAGCGGGGACAGATACGCAGTATTTT. The gene calls are TRBV5-4 and TRBJ2-3, with 13 bases that match TRBD2. CDR3 length: 16 amino acids. Losses at the gene ends were 2 bases for V and 3 bases for J; bases not matched to a gene: 3. Germline values: CDR1 SGHNT, CDR2 YYREEE (reference sequence).

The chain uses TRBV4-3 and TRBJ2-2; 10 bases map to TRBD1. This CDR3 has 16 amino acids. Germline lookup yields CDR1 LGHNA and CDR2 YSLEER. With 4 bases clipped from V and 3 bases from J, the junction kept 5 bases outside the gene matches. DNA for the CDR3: TGCGCCAGCAGCCGGACCGGGACAGGGGACACCGGGGAGCTGTTTTTT. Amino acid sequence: CASSRTGTGDTGELFF.

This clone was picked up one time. The CDR3 DNA sequence: TGTGCCAGCAGCTTAGAATCCGGACAGGGCCACGAGCAGTACTTC. It is translated as CASSLESGQGHEQYF. V usage is TRBV11-2 and J usage is TRBJ2-7; 8 bases align to TRBD1. Germline trimming cut 0 bases from V and 5 bases from J; bases unmatched to any gene: 6. The germline CDR1 and CDR2 sequences are SGHAT and FQNNGV. This CDR3 has 15 residues.

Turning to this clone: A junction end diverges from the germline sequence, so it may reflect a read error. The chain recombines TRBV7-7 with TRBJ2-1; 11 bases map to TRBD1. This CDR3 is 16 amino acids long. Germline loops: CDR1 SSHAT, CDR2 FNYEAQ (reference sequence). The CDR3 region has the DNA TGTGCTAGCAGCTTAGGACAGGGGGCAGCCTACAATGAGCAGTTCTTC. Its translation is CASSLGQGAAYNEQFF.

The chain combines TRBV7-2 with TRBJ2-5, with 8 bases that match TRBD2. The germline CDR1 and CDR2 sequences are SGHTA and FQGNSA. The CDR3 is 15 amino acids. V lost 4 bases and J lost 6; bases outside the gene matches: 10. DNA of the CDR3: TGTGCCAGCAGCTGGAGCGGGAGCCCCAGCCAGACCCAGTACTTC. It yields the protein CASSWSGSPSQTQYF. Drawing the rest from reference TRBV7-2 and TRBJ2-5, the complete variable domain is GAGVSQSPSNKVTEKGKDVELRCDPISGHTALYWYRQSLGQGLEFLIYFQGNSAPDKSGLPSDRFSAERTGGSVSTLTIQRTQQEDSAVYLCASSWSGSPSQTQYFGPGTRLLVL.

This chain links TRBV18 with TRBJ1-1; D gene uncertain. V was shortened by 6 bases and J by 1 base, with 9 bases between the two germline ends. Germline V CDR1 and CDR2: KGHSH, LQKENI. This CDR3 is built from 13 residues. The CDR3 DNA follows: TGTGCCAGCTCCGTATCGGGGAACACTGAAGCTTTCTTT. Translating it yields CASSVSGNTEAFF.

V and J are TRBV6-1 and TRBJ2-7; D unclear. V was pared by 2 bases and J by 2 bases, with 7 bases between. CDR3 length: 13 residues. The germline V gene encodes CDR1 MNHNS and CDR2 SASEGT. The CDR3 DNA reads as TGTGCCAGCAGTGAATCACAGACCTACGAGCAGTACTTC. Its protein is CASSESQTYEQYF.

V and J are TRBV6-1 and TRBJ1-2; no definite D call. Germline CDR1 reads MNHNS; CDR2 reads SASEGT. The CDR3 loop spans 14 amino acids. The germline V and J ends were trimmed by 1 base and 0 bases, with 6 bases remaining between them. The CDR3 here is CASSEGITNYGYTF. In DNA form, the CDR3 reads TGTGCCAGCAGTGAAGGAATAACTAACTATGGCTACACCTTC.

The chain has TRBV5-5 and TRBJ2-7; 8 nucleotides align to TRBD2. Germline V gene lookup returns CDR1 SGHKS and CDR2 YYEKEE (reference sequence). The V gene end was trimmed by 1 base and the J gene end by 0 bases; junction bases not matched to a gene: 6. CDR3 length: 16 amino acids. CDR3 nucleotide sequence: TGTGCCAGCAGCTTGCATTGGACTAGCAACTCCTACGAGCAGTACTTC. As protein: CASSLHWTSNSYEQYF.

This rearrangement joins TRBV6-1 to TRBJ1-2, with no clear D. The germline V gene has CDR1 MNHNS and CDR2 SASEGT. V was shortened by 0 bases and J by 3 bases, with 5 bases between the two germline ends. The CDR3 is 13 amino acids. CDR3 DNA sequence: TGTGCCAGCAGTGAAGCGGCTGACTATGGCTACACCTTC. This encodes CASSEAADYGYTF.

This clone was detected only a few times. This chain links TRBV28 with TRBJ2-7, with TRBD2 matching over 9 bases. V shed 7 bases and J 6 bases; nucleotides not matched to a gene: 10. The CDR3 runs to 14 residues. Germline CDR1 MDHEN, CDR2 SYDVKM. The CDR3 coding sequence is TGTGCCAGCACTCCCCAGGGACTAGCCGGCGAGCAGTACTTC. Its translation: CASTPQGLAGEQYF. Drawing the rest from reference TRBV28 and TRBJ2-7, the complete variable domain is DVKVTQSSRYLVKRTGEKVFLECVQDMDHENMFWYRQDPGLGLRLIYFSYDVKMKEKGDIPEGYSVSREKKERFSLILESASTNQTSMYLCASTPQGLAGEQYFGPGTRLTVT.

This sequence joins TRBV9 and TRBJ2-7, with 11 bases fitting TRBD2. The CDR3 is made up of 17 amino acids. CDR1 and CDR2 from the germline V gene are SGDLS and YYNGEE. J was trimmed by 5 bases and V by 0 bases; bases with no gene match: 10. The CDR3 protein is CASSVGPTSGVRDEQYF. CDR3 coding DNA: TGTGCCAGCAGCGTAGGCCCGACTAGCGGGGTCCGTGACGAGCAGTACTTC.